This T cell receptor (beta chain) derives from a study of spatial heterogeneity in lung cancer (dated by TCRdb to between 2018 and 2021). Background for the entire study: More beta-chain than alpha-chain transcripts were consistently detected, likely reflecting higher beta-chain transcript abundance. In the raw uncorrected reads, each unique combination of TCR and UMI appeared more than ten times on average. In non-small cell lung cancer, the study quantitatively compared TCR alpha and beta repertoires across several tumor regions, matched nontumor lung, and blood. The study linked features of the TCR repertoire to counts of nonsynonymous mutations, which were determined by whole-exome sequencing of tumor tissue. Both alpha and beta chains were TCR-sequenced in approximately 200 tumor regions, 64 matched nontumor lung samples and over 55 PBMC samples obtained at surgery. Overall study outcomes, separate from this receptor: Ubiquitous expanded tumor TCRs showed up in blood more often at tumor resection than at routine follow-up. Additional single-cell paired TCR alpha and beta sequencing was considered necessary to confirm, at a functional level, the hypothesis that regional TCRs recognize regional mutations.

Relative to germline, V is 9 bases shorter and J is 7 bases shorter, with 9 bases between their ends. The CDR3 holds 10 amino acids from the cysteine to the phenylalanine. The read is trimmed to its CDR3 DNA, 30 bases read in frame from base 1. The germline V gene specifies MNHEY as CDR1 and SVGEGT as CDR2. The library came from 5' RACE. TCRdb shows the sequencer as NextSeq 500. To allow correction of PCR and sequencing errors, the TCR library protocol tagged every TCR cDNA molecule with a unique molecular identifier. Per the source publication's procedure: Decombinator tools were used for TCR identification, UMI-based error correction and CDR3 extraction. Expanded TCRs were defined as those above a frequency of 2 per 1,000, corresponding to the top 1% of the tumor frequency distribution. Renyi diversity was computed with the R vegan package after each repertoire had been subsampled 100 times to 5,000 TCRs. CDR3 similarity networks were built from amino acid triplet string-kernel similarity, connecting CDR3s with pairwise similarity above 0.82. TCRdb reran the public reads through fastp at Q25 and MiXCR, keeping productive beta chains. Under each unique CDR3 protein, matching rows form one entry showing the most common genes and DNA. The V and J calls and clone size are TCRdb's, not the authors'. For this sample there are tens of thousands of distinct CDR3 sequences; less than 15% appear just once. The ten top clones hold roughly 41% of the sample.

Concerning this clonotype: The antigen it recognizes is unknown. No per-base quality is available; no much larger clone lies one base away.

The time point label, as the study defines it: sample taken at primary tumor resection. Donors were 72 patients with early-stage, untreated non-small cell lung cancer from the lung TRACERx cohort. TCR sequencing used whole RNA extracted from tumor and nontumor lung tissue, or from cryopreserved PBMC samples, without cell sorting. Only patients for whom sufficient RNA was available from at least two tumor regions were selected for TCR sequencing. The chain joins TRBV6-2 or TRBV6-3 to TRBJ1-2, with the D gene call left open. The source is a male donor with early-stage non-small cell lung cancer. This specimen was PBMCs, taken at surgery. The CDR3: CARTLRGYTF. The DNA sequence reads TGTGCCAGGACCCTGCGTGGCTACACCTTC.